This entry lists 3 T cell receptor beta chains sequenced from one sample in a study of T cell clonotyping in hematopoietic cell transplantation. TCRdb's copy holds only in-frame clones and misses some; the assay was immunoSEQ multiplex PCR. The sample records 15,000 or so clones, around 55% being singletons. The starting material was PBMCs, obtained 30 days after allogeneic stem cell transplant. These receptors were obtained from a male patient aged 50 to 59 who had an allogeneic stem cell transplant from an unrelated donor, so T cells may come from the graft donor. Some clones in this sample may be carry-over from other donors' samples.

CDR3 bases: TGTGCCAGTAGTATTTGGACTGAGCAAGAGACCCAGTACTTC. Translation: CASSIWTEQETQYF. This chain joins TRBV19 and TRBJ2-5, with a possible D match to TRBD2 (5 bases). Trimming cost V 3 bases and J 2 bases, with 10 bases left between them. This CDR3 comprises 14 residues. Germline V gene lookup returns CDR1 LNHDA and CDR2 SQIVND (reference sequence).

This clone was found a few times. The rearrangement joins TRBV25-1 to TRBJ2-5; no clear D gene. V was pared by 1 base and J by 2 bases, with 11 bases between. Per the germline V gene, CDR1 is MGHDK and CDR2 is SYGVNS. CDR3 length: 15 residues. The DNA for the CDR3 is TGTGCCAGCAGTGAATCAGTAGGAGCACAAGAGACCCAGTACTTC. Encoded protein: CASSESVGAQETQYF.

By frequency in the sample, this clone is large (0.1 to 1%). The V gene is TRBV6-5, the J gene TRBJ1-1; D unresolved. CDR1 is MNHEY and CDR2 is SVGAGI in the germline V gene. Trimming took 4 bases from V and 5 from J, leaving 8 bases between them. There are 12 residues in the CDR3. The CDR3 loop is CASSSGMTEAFF. The DNA for the CDR3 is TGTGCCAGCAGTTCCGGGATGACTGAAGCTTTCTTT.